One sample yielded the 32 T cell receptor beta chains listed below, sequenced in a study of blood T cell repertoires in COVID-19. Generated by immunoSEQ multiplex PCR, the TCRdb table keeps only in-frame clones and is missing some. The data hold under 300,000 clones, with roughly 85% observed a single time. Sample: peripheral blood. The origin of the receptors is a human donor in a cohort sampled during active COVID-19.

The J gene is TRBJ1-3, the V gene TRBV10-3; D is possibly TRBD1 (5 bases). Trimming cost V 3 bases and J 0 bases, with 9 bases left between them. CDR3 size: 15 residues. From germline, CDR1 is ENHRY and CDR2 SYGVKD. CDR3 nucleotides: TGTGCCATCAGTGAACGGACAACCTCTGGAAACACCATATATTTT. It is translated as CAISERTTSGNTIYF.

A single count supports this clone. The rearrangement uses TRBV28 and TRBJ2-3, with D unclear. The CDR3 contains 15 residues. The V end was cut by 3 bases, the J end by 3 bases, with 13 bases between. Looked up from germline, CDR1 is MDHEN and CDR2 is SYDVKM. In DNA, the CDR3 is TGTGCCAGCAGTTTTACGTCTATCGGGACAGATACGCAGTATTTT. The encoded protein is CASSFTSIGTDTQYF.

This chain connects TRBV2 to TRBJ1-4; a weak D match, TRBD1 (5 bases). There are 16 residues in the CDR3. Per germline, CDR1 SNHLY and CDR2 FYNNEI. Trimming shortened V by 6 bases and J by 3 bases, and 17 bases separated the two germline ends. Written as DNA, the CDR3 is TGTGCCAGCAGCGCAGGGTTAAGTCGAGCTAATGAAAAACTGTTTTTT. Translated, it gives CASSAGLSRANEKLFF.

J is TRBJ2-7 and V is TRBV6-5, with D uncertain. The V and J ends lost 3 bases and 5 bases respectively, with 11 bases between them. The length of the CDR3 is 13 residues. CDR1 MNHEY and CDR2 SVGAGI come from the germline V gene. CDR3 bases: TGTGCCAGCAGTTATAGTAAGCTCAACGAGCAGTACTTC. Translation: CASSYSKLNEQYF.

The V gene is TRBV25-1, the J gene TRBJ1-5, with D maybe TRBD1 (6 bases). The CDR3 spans 15 residues. Germline V gene lookup returns CDR1 MGHDK and CDR2 SYGVNS. Trimming pared 2 bases from V and 7 bases from J, leaving 15 bases between. This CDR3 reads CASSEGGRGGQPQHF. CDR3 nucleotides: TGTGCCAGCAGTGAAGGGGGCAGGGGTGGGCAGCCCCAGCATTTT.

This chain connects TRBV19 to TRBJ2-7; 12 nucleotides agree with TRBD2. Germline V CDR1 and CDR2: LNHDA, SQIVND (reference sequence). Trimming cost V 5 bases and J 6 bases; bases outside gene matches: 8. CDR3 size: 15 residues. CDR3 in amino acids: CASSATTSGRGEQYF. CDR3 bases: TGTGCCAGTAGTGCCACGACTAGCGGGAGAGGCGAGCAGTACTTC.

This clone was picked up one time. J is TRBJ2-1 and V is TRBV7-9; TRBD2 is a possible D gene (5 bases). Trimming took off 2 bases at V and 3 bases at J, with 11 bases between the two ends. There are 15 residues in the CDR3. Germline CDR1 SEHNR, CDR2 FQNEAQ (reference sequence). CDR3 amino acids: CASSLIGRGYNEQFF. The DNA of the CDR3 is TGTGCCAGCAGCTTAATAGGGAGAGGCTACAATGAGCAGTTCTTC.

V and J are TRBV5-4 and TRBJ2-1; D call uncertain. CDR1 and CDR2 (germline): SGHNT, YYREEE (reference sequence). V lost 4 bases and J 8 bases, leaving 7 bases between the germline ends. This CDR3 is built from 11 residues. Here the CDR3 reads CASSAQDEQFF. CDR3 bases: TGTGCCAGCAGCGCGCAGGATGAGCAGTTCTTC.

CDR3 DNA: TGTGCCACCAGTGATTCTCAGGTAACGACCACAGATACGCAGTATTTT. It is translated as CATSDSQVTTTDTQYF. The chain couples TRBV24-1 to TRBJ2-3; D remains ambiguous. The germline V gene has CDR1 KGHDR and CDR2 SFDVKD. CDR3 size: 16 residues. V gave up 2 bases and J gave up 2 bases, with 13 bases separating them.

The sample holds one count of this clone. The gene calls are TRBV5-6 and TRBJ1-6, with D unresolved. CDR1 SGHDT and CDR2 YYEEEE come from the germline V gene. The CDR3 covers 14 residues. V was clipped by 2 bases and J by 5 bases, with 8 bases between them. The CDR3 sequence: CASSFPPDNSPLHF. DNA for the CDR3: TGTGCCAGCAGCTTTCCACCGGATAATTCACCCCTCCACTTT.

This clone was counted a single time. V gene TRBV30 combines with J gene TRBJ2-7; D ambiguous. The CDR3 length is 12 residues. Germline CDR1 and CDR2: GTSNPN and SVGIG (reference sequence). Deletions cut 2 bases from V and 3 bases from J, with 8 bases between. CDR3 DNA sequence: TGTGCCTGGAGTATGCTAAGCTACGAGCAGTACTTC. This gives the protein CAWSMLSYEQYF.

Only a few counts were recorded for this clone. CDR3 in amino acids: CASSRTRNNEQFF. The CDR3 DNA sequence: TGTGCCAGCAGTAGGACTAGAAACAATGAGCAGTTCTTC. V and J are TRBV5-6 and TRBJ2-1; 7 bases are shared with TRBD2. The CDR3 loop spans 13 amino acids. The V gene's germline CDR1 is SGHDT and CDR2 YYEEEE. V gave up 5 bases and J gave up 5 bases; unmatched junction bases: 4.

V is TRBV7-2 and J is TRBJ2-1, with TRBD2 matching over 8 bases. The CDR3 is 16 residues long. Germline CDR1 SGHTA, CDR2 FQGNSA. The ends lost 1 base at V and 4 bases at J; junction bases unmatched: 6. CDR3 coding DNA: TGTGCCAGCAGCTTAGATAGCGGGAACTTTTACAATGAGCAGTTCTTC. Its translation: CASSLDSGNFYNEQFF.

The table lists this clone with a few counts. This sequence joins TRBV7-9 and TRBJ2-7; TRBD2 agrees at 10 bases. Germline CDR1 SEHNR, CDR2 FQNEAQ (reference sequence). V lost 3 bases, J lost 6 bases, and 5 bases stayed unmatched. The CDR3 runs 14 residues. CDR3 nucleotides: TGTGCCAGCAGCTTCGGACTAGCGGAGCCCGAGCAGTACTTC. Protein: CASSFGLAEPEQYF. Complete variable domain (other parts from reference TRBV7-9 and TRBJ2-7): DTGVSQNPRHKITKRGQNVTFRCDPISEHNRLYWYRQTLGQGPEFLTYFQNEAQLEKSRLLSDRFSAERPKGSFSTLEIQRTEQGDSAMYLCASSFGLAEPEQYFGPGTRLTVT.

This chain uses TRBV5-1 with TRBJ2-3; 8 bases are a match to TRBD1. There are 12 residues in the CDR3. J was trimmed by 9 bases and V by 7 bases; bases with no gene match: 7. Germline V gene lookup returns CDR1 SGHRS and CDR2 YFSETQ. The CDR3: CASASGGATQYF. DNA for the CDR3: TGCGCCAGCGCGTCAGGGGGCGCAACGCAGTATTTT.

This clone has only one observation. This chain uses TRBV7-2 with TRBJ2-1; D unresolved. V was cut by 3 bases and J by 0 bases, with 12 bases left in between. CDR1 is SGHTA, CDR2 FQGNSA, per germline. The CDR3 totals 16 residues. CDR3 sequence reads: CASSLVKRRSYNEQFF. CDR3 coding DNA: TGTGCCAGCAGCTTGGTAAAGCGTCGCTCCTACAATGAGCAGTTCTTC.

The rearrangement uses TRBV19 and TRBJ1-2, with D unclear. The ends were cut back, 3 bases at V and 4 bases at J, with 9 bases in the middle. The CDR3 runs to 13 residues. The germline V gene has CDR1 LNHDA and CDR2 SQIVND (reference sequence). This chain's CDR3 is CASSIRNLYGYTF. The CDR3 DNA is TGTGCCAGTAGTATCAGGAATCTCTATGGCTACACCTTC. Based on the CDR3 plus reference TRBV19 and TRBJ1-2, the full variable domain is DGGITQSPKYLFRKEGQNVTLSCEQNLNHDAMYWYRQDPGQGLRLIYYSQIVNDFQKGDIAEGYSVSREKKESFPLTVTSAQKNPTAFYLCASSIRNLYGYTFGSGTRLTVV.

This chain joins TRBV7-3 and TRBJ1-1; D is perhaps TRBD1 (5 bases). The V gene's germline CDR1 is SGHTA and CDR2 FQGTGA. V lost 4 bases and J lost 2, with 8 bases in between. The CDR3 totals 13 residues. CDR3 nucleotide sequence: TGTGCCAGCAGCTCGACAGTTAACACTGAAGCTTTCTTT. The encoded protein is CASSSTVNTEAFF.

This chain's CDR3 is CSANLDRQGFF. CDR3 bases: TGCAGTGCAAATCTCGACAGGCAGGGTTTCTTT. The chain carries TRBV20-1 and TRBJ1-1; perhaps TRBD1 as D (6 bases). Germline loops: CDR1 DFQATT, CDR2 SNEGSKA (reference sequence). The germline V and J ends were trimmed by 6 bases and 13 bases, with 18 bases remaining between them. CDR3 length: 11 amino acids.

This clone came up once. V gene TRBV5-1 combines with J gene TRBJ2-5, with a tentative D call TRBD1 (5 bases). The germline V gene has CDR1 SGHRS and CDR2 YFSETQ. CDR3 length equals 14 residues. V was shortened by 0 bases and J by 1 base, with 7 bases between the two germline ends. This chain's CDR3 is CASSLVGVQETQYF. The CDR3 coding sequence is TGCGCCAGCAGCTTGGTAGGGGTCCAAGAGACCCAGTACTTC.

V is TRBV19 and J is TRBJ1-2, with D possibly being TRBD1 (6 bases). Trimming cost V 4 bases and J 10 bases, with 19 bases left between them. Germline V gene data show CDR1 as LNHDA and CDR2 as SQIVND (reference sequence). CDR3 length: 14 residues. CDR3 protein: CASSTAVTGIIYTF. In DNA form, the CDR3 reads TGTGCCAGTAGTACCGCAGTGACAGGAATAATCTACACCTTC.

The rearrangement links TRBV27 to TRBJ2-7; 8 nucleotides line up with TRBD2. Per germline, CDR1 MNHEY and CDR2 SMNVEV (reference sequence). The trim removed 6 bases at V and 4 bases at J, leaving 11 bases unmatched. The CDR3 is made up of 15 amino acids. Here the CDR3 DNA reads TGTGCCAGCAGAGAAGCGGGAGAGAAGAATTACGAGCAGTACTTC. Translating it yields CASREAGEKNYEQYF.

This clone was counted a few times. The V gene is TRBV29-1, the J gene TRBJ2-7, with a tentative D call TRBD2 (5 bases). Trimming pared 4 bases from V and 4 bases from J, leaving 14 bases between. The germline gives CDR1 SQVTM, CDR2 ANQGSEA. The CDR3 runs to 13 residues. The CDR3 sequence is CSVVRDWGYEQYF. The CDR3 DNA reads as TGCAGCGTTGTTCGGGATTGGGGTTACGAGCAGTACTTC.

This chain connects TRBV20-1 to TRBJ2-1; D might be TRBD1 (6 bases). V was pared by 5 bases and J by 5 bases, with 7 bases between. The CDR3 extends over 11 amino acids. The germline gives CDR1 DFQATT, CDR2 SNEGSKA (reference sequence). CDR3: CSAQGNNEQFF. CDR3 coding DNA: TGCAGTGCTCAGGGGAACAATGAGCAGTTCTTC.

This rearrangement joins TRBV28 to TRBJ1-1; no clear D. The length of the CDR3 is 12 residues. V dropped 3 bases and J dropped 11 bases, with 13 bases sitting between them. Germline CDR1 MDHEN, CDR2 SYDVKM. CDR3 in DNA: TGTGCCAGCAGTTTGGGCGGGAGAGGGGCTTTCTTT. It encodes CASSLGGRGAFF.

This clone was recorded only once. As DNA, the CDR3 is TGTGCCAGCAGGGACAGAGGTAACTATGGCTACACCTTC. This encodes CASRDRGNYGYTF. The rearrangement links TRBV9 to TRBJ1-2; maybe TRBD1 (6 bases). Germline lookup yields CDR1 SGDLS and CDR2 YYNGEE. The CDR3 contains 13 residues. V was clipped by 5 bases and J by 1 base, with 9 bases between them. The entire variable domain, with the rest obtained from reference TRBV9 and TRBJ1-2, is as follows: DSGVTQTPKHLITATGQRVTLRCSPRSGDLSVYWYQQSLDQGLQFLIQYYNGEERAKGNILERFSAQQFPDLHSELNLSSLELGDSALYFCASRDRGNYGYTFGSGTRLTVV.

This clone occurred a few times. The chain joins TRBV7-2 to TRBJ2-7, with TRBD2 as a possible D gene (6 bases). The V gene lost 3 bases and the J gene lost 4 bases, with 13 bases spanning the gap. The length of the CDR3 is 14 residues. Germline lookup yields CDR1 SGHTA and CDR2 FQGNSA. CDR3 sequence (DNA): TGTGCCAGCAGCTTCTCGGAGGGCCCGTACGAGCAGTACTTC. Its translation is CASSFSEGPYEQYF.

The V gene is TRBV18, the J gene TRBJ1-1, with D possibly being TRBD1 (5 bases). Per germline, CDR1 KGHSH and CDR2 LQKENI. The V and J ends lost 5 bases and 1 base respectively, with 14 bases between them. This CDR3 spans 15 amino acids. The CDR3 nucleotides read TGTGCCAGCTCATCTGGGGGGGGAAAGAACACTGAAGCTTTCTTT. Translating it yields CASSSGGGKNTEAFF.

The chain employs TRBV6-2 or TRBV6-3 and TRBJ2-1, with 9 bases lining up with TRBD2. The germline gives CDR1 MNHEY, CDR2 SVGEGT. The CDR3 is made up of 15 amino acids. Trimming cost V 5 bases and J 7 bases; bases outside gene matches: 9. The CDR3 sequence: CASSLPQLAGNEQFF. The CDR3 nucleotides read TGTGCCAGCAGTCTACCCCAACTAGCGGGTAATGAGCAGTTCTTC.

The gene calls are TRBV7-2 and TRBJ2-1; 8 bases line up with TRBD2. Germline V gene lookup returns CDR1 SGHTA and CDR2 FQGNSA. V trimming: 3 bases; J trimming: 7 bases; junction bases outside the gene matches: 5. There are 14 residues in the CDR3. The CDR3 DNA reads TGTGCCAGCAGCTTTGGACTAGCTTTGAATGAGCAGTTCTTC. Encoded protein: CASSFGLALNEQFF.

V is TRBV10-3 and J is TRBJ1-1; D unclear. Germline CDR1 reads ENHRY; CDR2 reads SYGVKD. This CDR3 has 14 amino acids. The V end lost 3 bases, the J end lost 4 bases, and 12 bases lay between the germline ends. The CDR3, as DNA: TGTGCCATCAGTGACCCACCTGCTATCACTGAAGCTTTCTTT. It yields the protein CAISDPPAITEAFF.

The CDR3 coding sequence is TGTGCCAGCAGCGCGAGCATTCCCTTACGGGTGCAGTTCTTC. Its protein is CASSASIPLRVQFF. This sequence joins TRBV11-2 and TRBJ2-1; the D is unclear. This CDR3 is 14 amino acids long. Trimming took 5 bases from V and 12 from J, leaving 20 bases between them. Germline-derived CDR1 and CDR2 are SGHAT and FQNNGV.